The present T cell receptor beta chain was sequenced within a study of memory CD4+ T cells and cytomegalovirus serostatus (dated by TCRdb to the late 2010s). Turning to the overall study: The 33 healthy Belgian adults in the cohort included 9 who were CMV seropositive and roughly 25 who were CMV seronegative. To replicate a published TCR-based CMV serostatus classifier, the study sequenced CD4+ memory TCRbeta repertoires from a Belgian cohort whose cytomegalovirus serostatus was known.

For this clone: Its antigen is unknown. No base-level quality is on record; no much larger clone is a single base apart.

The CDR3, from cysteine to phenylalanine, totals 12 residues. The CDR3 DNA has 36 bases and is translated from base 1. The V end loses 4 bases and the J end loses 8 bases, and a stretch of 6 bases separates them. The germline V gene (reference sequence) provides CDR1 MNHNY and CDR2 SVGAGI. A FACSAria II was used to sort memory CD4+ T cells, defined as single viable CD3+CD4+CD8-CD45RO+ cells. To determine CMV serostatus, a Roche Elecsys assay was used that detects serum IgG against CMV pp150, pp28, p38 and p52. Once the samples were thawed, total CD4+ T cells were enriched through positive selection using CD4 magnetic microbeads. The samples came from a different study that was designed specifically to examine the CD4+ T cell memory repertoire. Peripheral blood mononuclear cells were isolated and cryopreserved following standard operating procedures; serum was stored at -80 °C. Staining used CD3-PerCP (BW264/56), CD4-APC (RPA-T4), CD45RO-PE (UCHT1) and CD8-Pacific Orange (3B5) antibodies, with Sytox blue excluding non-viable cells.

What the authors observed across the whole study: Unlike the original study, which covered naive and memory CD4+ and CD8+ populations, the Belgian study sequenced only CD4+CD45RO+ memory cells. Among the approximately 160 previously reported CMV-associated TCRbeta sequences, 65 to 85 showed up in the CD4+ memory repertoires, with each one found in between one and five individuals. Results were interpreted as suggesting that the CMV-associated TCR signature is largely present in the CD4+ memory repertoire. For predicting CMV serostatus, the median bootstrapped AUC was 0.95 using the original framework and over 0.9 using a US-trained random forest. The original-framework classifier achieved a median bootstrapped AUC of approximately 0.96 with a 95% CI of 0.76-1.00 on the Belgian cohort.

The Quick-DNA Microprep Kit was used to extract genomic DNA from the sorted cells. Amplification of TCRbeta DNA was done with the immunoSEQ hsTCRbeta kit, following the protocol from the manufacturer. An Illumina MiSeq instrument was used to sequence the TCRbeta libraries. Turning to the authors' computational methods: Following removal of out-of-frame sequences, 2.3 million or so distinct TCRbeta sequences were retained, with an average of roughly 67,000 per individual. Each individual was scored according to the count of more than 150 previously reported CMV-associated TCRbeta sequences and the total productive distinct TCRbeta count. A beta-binomial model was reimplemented in Python, and random forests from scikit-learn, run with default parameters, were trained on data from the US cohort. Classifier performance on the Belgian cohort was reported as the median AUC with percentile confidence intervals calculated over 10,000 bootstrap iterations. TCRdb retrieved this table from immuneACCESS and kept in-frame rearrangements only. Not all clones are present; in checked studies, unresolved V genes account for under half, and no reason is known for the remainder. The V and J calls and clone size were taken over from that table, and D and trimming were inferred from the DNA. The sample table holds 75,000 to 95,000 clones, of which approximately 84% were seen once. Around 0.75% of the sample lies in the top ten.

Sequencing was performed on memory CD4+ T cells from blood. The chain joins TRBV6-6 to TRBJ1-6, with the D gene not clear enough to name. This clonotype was obtained from an adult in good health and CMV-seronegative. The sequenced DNA is TGTGCCAGCAGTTCCGGGGATTCACCCCTCCACTTT. It encodes CASSSGDSPLHF.